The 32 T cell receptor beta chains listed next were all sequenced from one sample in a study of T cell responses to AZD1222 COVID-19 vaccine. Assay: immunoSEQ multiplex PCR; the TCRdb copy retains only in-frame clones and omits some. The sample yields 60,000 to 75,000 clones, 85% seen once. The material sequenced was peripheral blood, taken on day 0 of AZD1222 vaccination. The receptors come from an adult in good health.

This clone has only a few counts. CDR3 in DNA: TGTGCCAGCAGACTCAGGACAGGGGGCAATCAGCCCCAGCATTTT. Protein: CASRLRTGGNQPQHF. The chain uses TRBV2 and TRBJ1-5; 9 bases agree with TRBD1. J was trimmed by 2 bases and V by 6 bases; bases with no gene match: 5. The germline CDR1 and CDR2 sequences are SNHLY and FYNNEI. There are 15 residues in the CDR3. The whole variable domain, remainder taken from reference TRBV2 and TRBJ1-5, is EPEVTQTPSHQVTQMGQEVILRCVPISNHLYFYWYRQILGQKVEFLVSFYNNEISEKSEIFDDQFSVERPDGSNFTLKIRSTKLEDSAMYFCASRLRTGGNQPQHFGDGTRLSIL.

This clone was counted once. The CDR3 region is CASRRTGSTEGYTF. CDR3 sequence (DNA): TGTGCCAGCAGGCGGACCGGGTCCACGGAAGGCTACACCTTC. The chain couples TRBV6-5 to TRBJ1-2, with D unclear. The CDR3 covers 14 residues. The germline CDR1 and CDR2 sequences are MNHEY and SVGAGI. Trimming took 6 bases from V and 8 from J, leaving 19 bases between them.

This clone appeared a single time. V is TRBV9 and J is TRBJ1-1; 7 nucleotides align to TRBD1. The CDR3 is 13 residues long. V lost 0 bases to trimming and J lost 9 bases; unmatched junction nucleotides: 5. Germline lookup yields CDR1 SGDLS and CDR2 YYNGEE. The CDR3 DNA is TGTGCCAGCAGCGTAGGCCCGGACAGGAAAGCTTTCTTT. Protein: CASSVGPDRKAFF. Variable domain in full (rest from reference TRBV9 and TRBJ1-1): DSGVTQTPKHLITATGQRVTLRCSPRSGDLSVYWYQQSLDQGLQFLIQYYNGEERAKGNILERFSAQQFPDLHSELNLSSLELGDSALYFCASSVGPDRKAFFGQGTRLTVV.

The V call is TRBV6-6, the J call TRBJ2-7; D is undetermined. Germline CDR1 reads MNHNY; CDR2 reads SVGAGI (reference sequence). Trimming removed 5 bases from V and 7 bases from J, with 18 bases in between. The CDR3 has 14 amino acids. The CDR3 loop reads CASSRVQGVGEQYF. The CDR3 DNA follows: TGTGCCAGCAGTCGGGTCCAAGGTGTTGGGGAGCAGTACTTC.

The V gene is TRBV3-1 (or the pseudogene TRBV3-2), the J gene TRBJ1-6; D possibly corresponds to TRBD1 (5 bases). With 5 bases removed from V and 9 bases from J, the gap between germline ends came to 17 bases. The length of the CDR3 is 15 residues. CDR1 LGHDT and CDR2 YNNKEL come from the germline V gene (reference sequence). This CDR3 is CASSARGTRASPLHF. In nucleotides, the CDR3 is TGTGCCAGCAGCGCCCGAGGGACCCGGGCTTCACCCCTCCACTTT.

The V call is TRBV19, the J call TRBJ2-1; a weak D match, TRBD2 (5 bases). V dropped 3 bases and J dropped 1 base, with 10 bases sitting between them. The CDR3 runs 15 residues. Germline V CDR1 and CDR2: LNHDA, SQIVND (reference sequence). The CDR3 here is CASSMIASSYNEQFF. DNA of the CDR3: TGTGCCAGTAGTATGATAGCGAGTTCCTACAATGAGCAGTTCTTC.

CDR3 protein: CASSPSYHPSQEGYTF. As DNA, the CDR3 is TGTGCCAGCAGCCCATCCTATCACCCTTCTCAGGAGGGCTACACCTTC. The chain recombines TRBV14 with TRBJ1-2, with D hard to call. The CDR3 sequence is 16 residues long. Germline V CDR1 and CDR2: SGHDN, FVKESK. V shed 4 bases and J shed 8 bases, with 23 bases lying between them. Full variable domain (missing parts from reference TRBV14 and TRBJ1-2): EAGVTQFPSHSVIEKGQTVTLRCDPISGHDNLYWYRRVMGKEIKFLLHFVKESKQDESGMPNNRFLAERTGGTYSTLKVQPAELEDSGVYFCASSPSYHPSQEGYTFGSGTRLTVV.

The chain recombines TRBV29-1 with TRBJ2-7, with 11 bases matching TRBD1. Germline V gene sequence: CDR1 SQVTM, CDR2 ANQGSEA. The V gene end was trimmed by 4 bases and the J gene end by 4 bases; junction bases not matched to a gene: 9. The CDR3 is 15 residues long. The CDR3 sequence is CSVVGRDRGKYEQYF. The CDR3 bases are TGCAGCGTTGTTGGGAGGGACAGGGGGAAATACGAGCAGTACTTC.

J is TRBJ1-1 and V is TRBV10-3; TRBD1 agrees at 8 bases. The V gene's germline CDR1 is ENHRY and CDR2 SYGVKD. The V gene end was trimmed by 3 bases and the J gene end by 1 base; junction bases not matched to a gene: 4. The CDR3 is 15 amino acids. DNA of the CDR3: TGTGCCATCAGTGACGACAGGGGTCGGAACACTGAAGCTTTCTTT. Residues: CAISDDRGRNTEAFF.

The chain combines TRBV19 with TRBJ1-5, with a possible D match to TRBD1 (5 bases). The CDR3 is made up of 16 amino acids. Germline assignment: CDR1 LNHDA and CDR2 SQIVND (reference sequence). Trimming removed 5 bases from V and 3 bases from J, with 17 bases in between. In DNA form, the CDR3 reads TGTGCCAGTAGTTTTAACCGGGACGGCTACAATCAGCCCCAGCATTTT. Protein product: CASSFNRDGYNQPQHF. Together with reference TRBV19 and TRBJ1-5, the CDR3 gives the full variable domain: DGGITQSPKYLFRKEGQNVTLSCEQNLNHDAMYWYRQDPGQGLRLIYYSQIVNDFQKGDIAEGYSVSREKKESFPLTVTSAQKNPTAFYLCASSFNRDGYNQPQHFGDGTRLSIL.

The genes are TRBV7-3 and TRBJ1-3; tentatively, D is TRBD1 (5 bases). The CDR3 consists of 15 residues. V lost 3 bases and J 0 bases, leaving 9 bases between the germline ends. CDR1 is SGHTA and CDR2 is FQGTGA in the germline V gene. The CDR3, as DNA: TGTGCCAGCAGCTTCGGACAATACTCTGGAAACACCATATATTTT. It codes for CASSFGQYSGNTIYF.

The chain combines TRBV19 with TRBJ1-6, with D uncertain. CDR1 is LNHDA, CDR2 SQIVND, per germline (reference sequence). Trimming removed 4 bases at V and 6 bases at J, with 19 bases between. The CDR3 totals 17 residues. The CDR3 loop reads CASSTLGGLPSNSPLHF. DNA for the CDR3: TGTGCCAGTAGTACCCTCGGTGGGCTACCCAGTAATTCACCCCTCCACTTT.

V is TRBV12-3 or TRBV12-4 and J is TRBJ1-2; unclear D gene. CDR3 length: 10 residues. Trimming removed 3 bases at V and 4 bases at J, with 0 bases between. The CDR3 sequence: CASSFYGYTF. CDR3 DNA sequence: TGTGCCAGCAGTTTCTATGGCTACACCTTC.

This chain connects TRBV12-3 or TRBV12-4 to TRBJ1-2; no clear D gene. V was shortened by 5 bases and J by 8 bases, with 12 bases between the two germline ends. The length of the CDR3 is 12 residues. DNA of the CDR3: TGTGCCAGCAGTAAACAGCTTTTGGGCTACACCTTC. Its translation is CASSKQLLGYTF.

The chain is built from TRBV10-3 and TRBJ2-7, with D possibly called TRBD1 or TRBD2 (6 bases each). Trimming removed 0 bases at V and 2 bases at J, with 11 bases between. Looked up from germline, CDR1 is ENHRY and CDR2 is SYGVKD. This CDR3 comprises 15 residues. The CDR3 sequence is CAISESGGETYEQYF. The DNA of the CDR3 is TGTGCCATCAGTGAGTCCGGGGGCGAGACCTACGAGCAGTACTTC.

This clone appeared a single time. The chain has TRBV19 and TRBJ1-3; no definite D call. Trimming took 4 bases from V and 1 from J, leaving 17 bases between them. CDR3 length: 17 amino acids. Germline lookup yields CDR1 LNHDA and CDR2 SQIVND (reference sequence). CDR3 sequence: CASSTTPGGGSGNTIYF. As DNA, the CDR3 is TGTGCCAGTAGTACAACCCCGGGCGGTGGATCTGGAAACACCATATATTTT.

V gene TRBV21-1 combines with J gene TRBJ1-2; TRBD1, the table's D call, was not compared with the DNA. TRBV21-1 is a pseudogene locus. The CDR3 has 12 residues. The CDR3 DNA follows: TGTGCCAGCAGCTCCAGACAGGGTGGCTACACCTTC. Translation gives CASSSRQGGYTF.

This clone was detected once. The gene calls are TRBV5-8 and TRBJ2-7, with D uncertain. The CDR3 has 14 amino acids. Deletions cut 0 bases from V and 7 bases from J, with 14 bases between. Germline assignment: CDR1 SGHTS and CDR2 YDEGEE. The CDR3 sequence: CASSLGRASREQYF. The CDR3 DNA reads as TGTGCCAGCAGCTTGGGTAGGGCCTCTCGGGAGCAGTACTTC.

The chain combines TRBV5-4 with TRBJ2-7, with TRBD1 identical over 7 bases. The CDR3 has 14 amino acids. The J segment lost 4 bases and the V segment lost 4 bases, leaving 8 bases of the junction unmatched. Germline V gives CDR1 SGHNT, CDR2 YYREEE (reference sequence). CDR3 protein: CASSLRDRLYEQYF. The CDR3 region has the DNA TGTGCCAGCAGCCTCCGGGACAGACTGTACGAGCAGTACTTC.

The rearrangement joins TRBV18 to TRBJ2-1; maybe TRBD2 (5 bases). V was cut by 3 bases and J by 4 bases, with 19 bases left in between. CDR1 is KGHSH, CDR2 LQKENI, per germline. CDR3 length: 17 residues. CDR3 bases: TGTGCCAGCTCACCTAGGACGGCGGCAGAGGGATACAATGAGCAGTTCTTC. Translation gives CASSPRTAAEGYNEQFF.

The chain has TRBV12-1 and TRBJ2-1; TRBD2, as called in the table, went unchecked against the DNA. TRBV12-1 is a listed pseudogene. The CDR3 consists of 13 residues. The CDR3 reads CASSSGPHNEQFF. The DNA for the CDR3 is TGTGCCAGCAGCTCGGGTCCGCACAATGAGCAGTTCTTC.

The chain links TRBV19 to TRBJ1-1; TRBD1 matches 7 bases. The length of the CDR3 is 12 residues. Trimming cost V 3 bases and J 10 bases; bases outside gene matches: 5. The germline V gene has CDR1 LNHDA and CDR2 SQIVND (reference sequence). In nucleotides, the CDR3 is TGTGCCAGTAGTATGGAGGGGGCGGCAGCTTTCTTT. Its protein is CASSMEGAAAFF.

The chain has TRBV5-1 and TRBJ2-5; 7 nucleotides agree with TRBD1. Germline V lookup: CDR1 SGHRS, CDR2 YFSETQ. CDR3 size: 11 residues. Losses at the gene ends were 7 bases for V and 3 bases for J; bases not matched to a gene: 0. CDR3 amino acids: CASGTEETQYF. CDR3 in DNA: TGCGCCAGCGGGACAGAAGAGACCCAGTACTTC.

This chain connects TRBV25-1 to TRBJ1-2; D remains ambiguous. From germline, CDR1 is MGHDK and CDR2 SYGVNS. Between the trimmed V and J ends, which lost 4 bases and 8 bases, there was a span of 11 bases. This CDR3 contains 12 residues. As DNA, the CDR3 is TGTGCCAGCAGTGTCAGTTATACAGGCTACACCTTC. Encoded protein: CASSVSYTGYTF.

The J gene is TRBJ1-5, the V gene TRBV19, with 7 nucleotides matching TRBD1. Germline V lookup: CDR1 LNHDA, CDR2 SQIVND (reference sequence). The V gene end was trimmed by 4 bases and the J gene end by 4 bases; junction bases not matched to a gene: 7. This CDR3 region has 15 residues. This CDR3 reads CASSTQGERNQPQHF. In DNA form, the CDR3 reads TGTGCCAGTAGTACCCAGGGGGAGAGGAATCAGCCCCAGCATTTT.

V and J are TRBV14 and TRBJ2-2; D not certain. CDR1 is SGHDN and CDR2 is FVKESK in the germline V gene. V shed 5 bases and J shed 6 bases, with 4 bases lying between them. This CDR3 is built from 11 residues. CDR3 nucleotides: TGTGCCAGCAGCTTCGCCGGGGAGCTGTTTTTT. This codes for CASSFAGELFF.

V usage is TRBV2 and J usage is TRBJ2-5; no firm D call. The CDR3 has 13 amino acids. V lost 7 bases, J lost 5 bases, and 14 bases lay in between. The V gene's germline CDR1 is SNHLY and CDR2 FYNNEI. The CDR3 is CASIYVARETQYF. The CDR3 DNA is TGTGCCAGCATCTACGTGGCAAGGGAGACCCAGTACTTC.

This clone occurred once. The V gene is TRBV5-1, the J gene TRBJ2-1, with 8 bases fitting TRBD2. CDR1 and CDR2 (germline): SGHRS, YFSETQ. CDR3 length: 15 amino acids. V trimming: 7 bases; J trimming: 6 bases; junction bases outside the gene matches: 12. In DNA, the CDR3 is TGCGCCAGCTCGCGATCCGGGACTAGTATCAATGAGCAGTTCTTC. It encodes CASSRSGTSINEQFF.

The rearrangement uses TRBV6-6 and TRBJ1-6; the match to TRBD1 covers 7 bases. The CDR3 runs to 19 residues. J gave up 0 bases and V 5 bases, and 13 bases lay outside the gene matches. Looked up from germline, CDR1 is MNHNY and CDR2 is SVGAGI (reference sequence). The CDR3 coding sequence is TGTGCCAGCAGTCAGCCGGACAGGCCCTCGGGCTCCTATAATTCACCCCTCCACTTT. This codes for CASSQPDRPSGSYNSPLHF.

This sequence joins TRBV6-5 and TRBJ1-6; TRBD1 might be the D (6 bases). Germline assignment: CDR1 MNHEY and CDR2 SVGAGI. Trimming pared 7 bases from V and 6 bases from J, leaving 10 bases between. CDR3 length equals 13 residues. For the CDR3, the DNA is TGTGCCAGCAAAGGGGGGATTAATTCACCCCTCCACTTT. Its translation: CASKGGINSPLHF.

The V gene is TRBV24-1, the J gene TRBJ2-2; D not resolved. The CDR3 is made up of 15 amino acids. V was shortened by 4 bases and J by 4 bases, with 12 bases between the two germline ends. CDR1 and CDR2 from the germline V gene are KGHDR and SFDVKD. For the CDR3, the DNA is TGTGCCACCAGTGACTCGGGCCTTGTCACCGGGGAGCTGTTTTTT. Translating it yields CATSDSGLVTGELFF.

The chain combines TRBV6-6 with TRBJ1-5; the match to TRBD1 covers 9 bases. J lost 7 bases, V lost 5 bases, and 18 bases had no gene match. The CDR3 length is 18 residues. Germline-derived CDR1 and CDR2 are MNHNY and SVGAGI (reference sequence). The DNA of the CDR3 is TGTGCCAGCAGTCGCAACCCGGGACAGGGAGTTCCTCGGCAGCCCCAGCATTTT. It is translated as CASSRNPGQGVPRQPQHF.